Below are 30 T cell receptor beta chains sequenced from a single sample in a study of neurological immune-mediated disorders (dated by TCRdb to the late 2010s). The library relied on 5' RACE. TCRdb shows the sequencer as Illumina HiSeq 2500. The public reads were quality trimmed at Q25 with fastp and then assembled into clones with MiXCR by TCRdb, keeping productive beta chains. Each entry merges the rows of one CDR3 protein and shows their most common DNA and genes. This sample is represented by roughly 67,000 distinct CDR3 sequences; over 4% of them were singletons. Of the sample, roughly 2.7% is held by the ten largest clones. The sequenced sample consisted of PBMCs. All receptors derive from a man over 45 with multiple sclerosis.

The table lists this clonotype with many counts. The J gene is TRBJ2-1, the V gene TRBV4-1; 10 nucleotides agree with TRBD2. The CDR3 spans 15 residues. The junction had 4 bases not matched to a gene; V was cut back by 5 bases and J by 3 bases. CDR1 is MGHRA, CDR2 YSYEKL, per germline. This CDR3 is CASSVAGGGYNEQFF. In nucleotides, the CDR3 is TGCGCCAGCAGCGTAGCGGGGGGAGGCTACAATGAGCAGTTCTTC.

This clonotype was seen at least ten times. The chain employs TRBV5-1 and TRBJ2-5; 10 nucleotides match TRBD2. Trimming removed 0 bases from V and 3 bases from J; junction bases left unmatched: 2. Germline CDR1 is SGHRS and CDR2 is YFSETQ. The CDR3 has 15 residues. CDR3 DNA sequence: TGCGCCAGCAGCTTGGTCCTAGCGGGGGAAGAGACCCAGTACTTC. Its translation is CASSLVLAGEETQYF.

This clonotype was counted at least ten times. V usage is TRBV12-3 or TRBV12-4 and J usage is TRBJ1-5; no reliable D call. CDR3 length: 13 residues. V lost 1 base and J lost 5, with 6 bases in between. The CDR3 DNA is TGTGCCAGCAGTTTAGGTGCTCATCAGCCCCAGCATTTT. It encodes CASSLGAHQPQHF.

This clonotype was counted ten times or more. The chain has TRBV20-1 and TRBJ1-2; D may be TRBD1 (6 bases). The CDR3 extends over 17 amino acids. Trimming stripped 2 bases from V and 5 bases from J, with 24 bases between. Germline assignment: CDR1 DFQATT and CDR2 SNEGSKA (reference sequence). Here the CDR3 DNA reads TGCAGTGCTAGAAGGGAGATCCCAGGGGCTGCCCGTTATGGCTACACCTTC. Translation: CSARREIPGAARYGYTF.

This clonotype was counted only a few times. The chain carries TRBV5-1 and TRBJ1-6; 10 nucleotides align to TRBD1. Germline V gives CDR1 SGHRS, CDR2 YFSETQ. With V trimmed by 5 bases and J by 7 bases, 9 bases remained unmatched. This CDR3 has 16 amino acids. The CDR3 here is CASRSTPGQGNSPLHF. The CDR3 coding sequence is TGCGCCAGCAGATCTACTCCGGGACAGGGGAATTCACCCCTCCACTTT.

The sample holds many counts of this clonotype. The chain has TRBV7-9 and TRBJ2-7; 10 bases align to TRBD1. Trimming removed 5 bases from V and 3 bases from J; junction bases left unmatched: 7. The V gene's germline CDR1 is SEHNR and CDR2 FQNEAQ (reference sequence). This CDR3 comprises 15 residues. For the CDR3, the DNA is TGTGCCAGCAGCCCCGGACAGGGGGTTAACTACGAGCAGTACGTC. Residues: CASSPGQGVNYEQYV.

Ten or more counts support this clonotype. This chain joins TRBV5-6 and TRBJ1-6; no reliable D call. The CDR3 length is 15 residues. Trimming pared 0 bases from V and 8 bases from J, leaving 12 bases between. The germline CDR1 and CDR2 sequences are SGHDT and YYEEEE. CDR3 amino acids: CASSLVTFRDSPLHF. The CDR3 DNA sequence: TGTGCCAGCAGCTTGGTGACCTTTCGGGATTCACCCCTCCACTTT.

This clonotype appeared many times. This sequence joins TRBV20-1 and TRBJ2-7, with D hard to call. CDR3 length equals 18 residues. Trimming cost V 1 base and J 5 bases, with 27 bases left between them. Germline V gene lookup returns CDR1 DFQATT and CDR2 SNEGSKA (reference sequence). The chain's CDR3 is CSARAPSAVATWLNEQYF. The CDR3 DNA sequence: TGCAGTGCTAGAGCCCCGTCGGCGGTTGCTACCTGGCTTAACGAGCAGTACTTC.

This clonotype showed up many times. The gene calls are TRBV20-1 and TRBJ1-3; no clear D gene. Germline V gene lookup returns CDR1 DFQATT and CDR2 SNEGSKA (reference sequence). Trimming removed 0 bases from V and 4 bases from J, with 10 bases in between. The CDR3 extends over 14 amino acids. CDR3 residues: CSARDFVGGNTIYF. In DNA form, the CDR3 reads TGCAGTGCTAGAGATTTTGTCGGGGGAAACACCATATATTTT.

This clonotype was found many times. The chain joins TRBV7-2 to TRBJ2-3; D is unresolved. The CDR3 has 15 residues. The V gene lost 5 bases and the J gene lost 6 bases, with 18 bases spanning the gap. Germline CDR1 SGHTA, CDR2 FQGNSA. CDR3 protein: CASSPQPHRADTQYF. CDR3 coding DNA: TGTGCCAGCAGCCCGCAGCCCCACCGGGCGGATACGCAGTATTTT.

This clonotype was observed a few times. The chain combines TRBV28 with TRBJ1-5; 9 nucleotides match TRBD1. This CDR3 comprises 16 residues. With V trimmed by 6 bases and J by 7 bases, 13 bases remained unmatched. CDR1 and CDR2 (germline): MDHEN, SYDVKM. This CDR3 is CASSRGTGGLWQPQHF. Written as DNA, the CDR3 is TGTGCCAGCAGCCGTGGTACAGGGGGCTTGTGGCAGCCCCAGCATTTT.

This clonotype occurred many times. The J gene is TRBJ2-5, the V gene TRBV29-1; 8 bases agree with TRBD1. The CDR3 runs 14 residues. Germline-derived CDR1 and CDR2 are SQVTM and ANQGSEA. V was clipped by 6 bases and J by 2 bases; unmatched bases: 8. The CDR3 DNA reads as TGCAGCGTCCGGAACAGGGGGGTACAAGAGACCCAGTACTTC. Translation: CSVRNRGVQETQYF.

The rearrangement joins TRBV28 to TRBJ1-5, with D unresolved. V shed 6 bases and J shed 5 bases, with 8 bases lying between them. Germline values: CDR1 MDHEN, CDR2 SYDVKM. The CDR3 runs to 12 residues. The DNA for the CDR3 is TGTGCCAGCAGAAAAAACCATCAGCCCCAGCATTTT. It encodes CASRKNHQPQHF.

This clonotype was detected a few times. The rearrangement uses TRBV7-8 and TRBJ2-2; D gene ambiguous. Germline V lookup: CDR1 SGHVS, CDR2 FQNEAQ. The CDR3 runs 15 residues. The V gene lost 2 bases and the J gene lost 3 bases, with 10 bases spanning the gap. CDR3 nucleotide sequence: TGTGCCAGCAGCTTACTTTCGGGTCACACCGGGGAGCTGTTTTTT. Protein: CASSLLSGHTGELFF.

This clonotype was picked up many times. The V gene is TRBV7-2, the J gene TRBJ2-6; 11 positions agree with TRBD1. The CDR3 loop spans 17 amino acids. With V trimmed by 5 bases and J by 4 bases, 7 bases remained unmatched. Germline V gene lookup returns CDR1 SGHTA and CDR2 FQGNSA. CDR3: CASSPPGQGVGANVLTF. The CDR3 nucleotides read TGTGCCAGCAGCCCGCCGGGACAGGGGGTGGGGGCCAACGTCCTGACTTTC.

This clonotype was seen at least ten times. The rearrangement links TRBV10-3 to TRBJ1-1, with unresolved D. The CDR3 runs to 14 residues. V was cut by 0 bases and J by 5 bases, with 10 bases left in between. Germline CDR1 reads ENHRY; CDR2 reads SYGVKD. The CDR3 nucleotides read TGTGCCATCAGTGAGTCGTATGGAGGGACTGAAGCTTTCTTT. This sequence encodes CAISESYGGTEAFF.

This chain connects TRBV7-3 to TRBJ1-3; D remains ambiguous. V shed 5 bases and J shed 4 bases, with 9 bases lying between them. This CDR3 spans 13 amino acids. Germline values: CDR1 SGHTA, CDR2 FQGTGA. CDR3 loop: CASSLSTGNTIYF. The CDR3 nucleotides are TGTGCCAGCAGCCTCTCAACCGGAAACACCATATATTTT.

The rearrangement joins TRBV7-2 to TRBJ2-3, with TRBD2 identical over 13 bases. The CDR3 runs to 15 residues. With 5 bases clipped from V and 4 bases from J, the junction kept 3 bases outside the gene matches. Germline-derived CDR1 and CDR2 are SGHTA and FQGNSA. For the CDR3, the DNA is TGTGCCAGCAGCCAGACTAGCGGGAGGTCAGATACGCAGTATTTT. Its translation: CASSQTSGRSDTQYF.

This clonotype occurred many times. The V and J genes are TRBV9 and TRBJ2-1, with unresolved D. The V end lost 1 base, the J end lost 0 bases, and 8 bases lay between the germline ends. Germline CDR1 and CDR2: SGDLS and YYNGEE. The CDR3 consists of 15 residues. Here the CDR3 reads CASSVWGNSYNEQFF. CDR3 sequence (DNA): TGTGCCAGCAGCGTATGGGGAAACTCCTACAATGAGCAGTTCTTC.

This clonotype was seen ten or more times. The chain couples TRBV6-5 to TRBJ1-3; D possibly corresponds to TRBD1 (5 bases). This CDR3 has 15 amino acids. Germline values: CDR1 MNHEY, CDR2 SVGAGI. The V gene lost 5 bases and the J gene lost 2 bases, with 13 bases spanning the gap. The CDR3 DNA sequence: TGTGCCAGCAGTCGGGGGATGGGTGCTGGAAACACCATATATTTT. Its translation is CASSRGMGAGNTIYF.

This clonotype has at least ten counts. This chain connects TRBV12-3 or TRBV12-4 to TRBJ1-1, with 7 bases matching TRBD1. Losses at the gene ends were 4 bases for V and 1 base for J; bases not matched to a gene: 6. This CDR3 region has 15 residues. The CDR3 reads CASSYTGAWNTEAFF. CDR3 bases: TGTGCCAGCAGTTATACAGGGGCTTGGAACACTGAAGCTTTCTTT.

There are a few counts of this clonotype. The V gene is TRBV12-3 or TRBV12-4, the J gene TRBJ1-5; D is uncertain. Between the trimmed V and J ends, which lost 6 bases and 0 bases, there was a span of 12 bases. The CDR3 runs 15 residues. This CDR3 reads CASSLKGHSNQPQHF. The CDR3 DNA reads TGTGCCAGCAGCCTCAAGGGCCATAGCAATCAGCCCCAGCATTTT.

Comments on this clonotype: Relative to the germline gene, one junction end is altered; a read error may explain this. The chain is built from TRBV20-1 and TRBJ1-5; D uncertain. The CDR3 length is 12 residues. Germline V gene lookup returns CDR1 DFQATT and CDR2 SNEGSKA (reference sequence). The CDR3 sequence: CSARGGDQPQHF. CDR3 nucleotides: TGCAGTGCGAGAGGCGGGGATCAGCCCCAGCATTTT.

A single count supports this clonotype. The chain has TRBV4-1 and TRBJ1-2, with a possible D match to TRBD1 (5 bases). Germline CDR1 is MGHRA and CDR2 is YSYEKL. CDR3 length: 13 residues. V gave up 0 bases and J gave up 4 bases, with 6 bases separating them. CDR3 residues: CASSQEQGYGYTF. Here the CDR3 DNA reads TGCGCCAGCAGCCAAGAGCAGGGCTATGGCTACACCTTC.

This clonotype was seen a handful of times. The CDR3 nucleotides are TGCAGTGCCAGGGGCTCCGGGACAGGGGTGGAGTTAACTGAAGCTTTCTTT. Its translation is CSARGSGTGVELTEAFF. J is TRBJ1-1 and V is TRBV20-1; TRBD1 matches at 10 bases. Trimming at V came to 6 bases and at J to 5 bases, leaving 18 bases not matched to a gene. This CDR3 contains 17 residues. CDR1 and CDR2 (germline): DFQATT, SNEGSKA (reference sequence).

This clonotype was detected ten times or more. The V call is TRBV20-1, the J call TRBJ1-4, with TRBD1 matching over 7 bases. After removal of 0 bases from V and 4 bases from J, the junction contained 8 bases not matched to a gene. There are 16 residues in the CDR3. Germline V gene sequence: CDR1 DFQATT, CDR2 SNEGSKA (reference sequence). Here the CDR3 DNA reads TGCAGTGCTAGAGATCTGAATTACAGGGGTAATGAAAAACTGTTTTTT. Its protein is CSARDLNYRGNEKLFF.

This clonotype was counted ten times or more. The chain combines TRBV4-3 with TRBJ2-3; D is perhaps TRBD2 (6 bases). The CDR3 sequence is 17 residues long. V dropped 3 bases and J dropped 0 bases, with 16 bases sitting between them. Germline V gives CDR1 LGHNA, CDR2 YSLEER. As DNA, the CDR3 is TGCGCCAGCAGCCATCCCGGGAGACTATCTAGCACAGATACGCAGTATTTT. Amino acid sequence: CASSHPGRLSSTDTQYF.

At least ten counts were recorded for this clonotype. The chain couples TRBV9 to TRBJ2-3, with D perhaps TRBD2 (5 bases). The CDR3 runs 14 residues. The V and J ends lost 3 bases and 11 bases respectively, with 19 bases between them. Per the germline V gene, CDR1 is SGDLS and CDR2 is YYNGEE. CDR3 sequence: CASSGNPLEGRQYF. The CDR3 coding sequence is TGTGCCAGCAGCGGAAATCCCTTAGAGGGTAGGCAGTATTTT.

This clonotype was found many times. This chain uses TRBV5-1 with TRBJ2-7; possibly TRBD1 for D (5 bases). V was trimmed by 0 bases and J by 0 bases, leaving 13 bases between them. CDR3 length: 16 amino acids. CDR1 and CDR2 from the germline V gene are SGHRS and YFSETQ. CDR3 bases: TGCGCCAGCAGCTTGGGGTCAGGGCAGAGCTCCTACGAGCAGTACGTC. Its translation: CASSLGSGQSSYEQYV.

This clonotype was counted many times. This chain joins TRBV5-1 and TRBJ2-5; D is ambiguous. The CDR3 spans 14 residues. With 6 bases removed from V and 4 bases from J, the gap between germline ends came to 16 bases. Germline lookup yields CDR1 SGHRS and CDR2 YFSETQ. In nucleotides, the CDR3 is TGCGCCAGCACCTCCAAGGCTAGGCGAGAGACCCAGTACTTC. It specifies CASTSKARRETQYF.